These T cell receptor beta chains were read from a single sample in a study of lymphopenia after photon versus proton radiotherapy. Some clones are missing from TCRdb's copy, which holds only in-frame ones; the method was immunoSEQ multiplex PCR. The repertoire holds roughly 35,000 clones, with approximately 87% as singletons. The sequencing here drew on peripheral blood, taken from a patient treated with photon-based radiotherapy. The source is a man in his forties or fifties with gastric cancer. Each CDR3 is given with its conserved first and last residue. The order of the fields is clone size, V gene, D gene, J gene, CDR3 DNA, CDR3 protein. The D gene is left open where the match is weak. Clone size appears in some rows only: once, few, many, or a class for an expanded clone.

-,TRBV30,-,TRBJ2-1,TGTGCCTGGAGTAGAGGCGGGTTTTACAATGAGCAGTTCTTC,CAWSRGGFYNEQFF
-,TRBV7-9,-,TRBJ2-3,TGTGCCAGCAGCTTAGAGGGGAGATCGCAGTATTTT,CASSLEGRSQYF
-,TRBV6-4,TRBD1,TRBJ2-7,TGTGCCAGCAGTCCCGGGACAGGGGTGGCGGACGAGCAGTACTTC,CASSPGTGVADEQYF
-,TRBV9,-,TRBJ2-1,TGTGCCAGCAGCAAAGGGACGGGAGTCTACAATGAGCAGTTCTTC,CASSKGTGVYNEQFF
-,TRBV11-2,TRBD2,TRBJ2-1,TGTGCCAGCAGCTCCGGGACTAGCGGGATGAATGAGCAGTTCTTC,CASSSGTSGMNEQFF
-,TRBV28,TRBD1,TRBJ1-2,TGTGCCAGTGTTGGGGGGGGACAGTATGGCTACACCTTC,CASVGGGQYGYTF
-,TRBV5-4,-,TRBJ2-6,TGTGCCAGCAGCTTTGGACAGCCAGGGGCCAACGTCCTGACTTTC,CASSFGQPGANVLTF
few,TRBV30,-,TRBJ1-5,TGTGCCTGGAGTAGTGGGTCCAATCAGCCCCAGCATTTT,CAWSSGSNQPQHF
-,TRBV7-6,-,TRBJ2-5,TGTGCCAGCAGCTCCGGAGAGACCCAGTACTTC,CASSSGETQYF
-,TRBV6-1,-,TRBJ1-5,TGTGCCAGCAGTGAATCTTGGGATAGCAATCAGCCCCAGCATTTT,CASSESWDSNQPQHF
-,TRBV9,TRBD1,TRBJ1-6,TGTGCCAGCAGCTCTGGGGACAGGTATTCACCCCTCCACTTT,CASSSGDRYSPLHF
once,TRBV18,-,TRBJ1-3,TGTGCCAGCTCACCAGTTCCGCCCAGAAGTCCCTCTGGAAACACCATATATTTT,CASSPVPPRSPSGNTIYF
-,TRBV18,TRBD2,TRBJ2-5,TGTGCCAGCTCATCTCCCGGACTAGCGGGAGAGAAAGAGACCCAGTACTTC,CASSSPGLAGEKETQYF
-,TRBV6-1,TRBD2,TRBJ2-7,TGTGCCAGCAGCACCTCGTCTAGCGGGAGCGACGAGCAGTACTTC,CASSTSSSGSDEQYF
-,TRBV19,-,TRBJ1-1,TGTGCCAGTAGACCCTACGGGGCGCCAAGGAACACTGAAGCTTTCTTT,CASRPYGAPRNTEAFF
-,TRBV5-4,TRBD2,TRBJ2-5,TGTGCCAGCAGCGTCGGGGGGAGCCAAGAGACCCAGTACTTC,CASSVGGSQETQYF
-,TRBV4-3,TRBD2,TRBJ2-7,TGCGCCAGCAGCCAAAAGCGGCACCGGGACAGGGCGACTAGCGGGATCTACGAGCAGTACTTC,CASSQKRHRDRATSGIYEQYF
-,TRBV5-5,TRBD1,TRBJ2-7,TGTGCCAGCAGCAAACAGGGGTTAGAAGAGCAGTACTTC,CASSKQGLEEQYF
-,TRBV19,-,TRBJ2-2,TGTGCCAGTAGCCTTTCTTGGGTGACCGGGGAGCTGTTTTTT,CASSLSWVTGELFF
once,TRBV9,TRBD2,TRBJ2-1,TGTGCCAGCAGGGGACTAGCGGGAGGCTCCTACAATGAGCAGTTCTTC,CASRGLAGGSYNEQFF
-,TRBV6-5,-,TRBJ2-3,TGTGCCAGCAGCGAATCTAGGGATACGCAGTATTTT,CASSESRDTQYF
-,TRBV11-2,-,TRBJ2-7,TGTGCCAGCAGCTCGACATTCTGGGGCTACGAGCAGTACTTC,CASSSTFWGYEQYF
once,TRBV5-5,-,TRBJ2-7,TGTGCCAGCAGCTTGGATCTTGGTTGGGAGCAGTACTTC,CASSLDLGWEQYF
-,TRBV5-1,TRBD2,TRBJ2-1,TGCGCCAGCAGCTTGGGACAGGCGAGGACTAGCGGCAATGAGCAGTTCTTC,CASSLGQARTSGNEQFF
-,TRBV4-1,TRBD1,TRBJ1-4,TGCGCCAGCAGCCGGGTAAGGACAGGGCTTCAAGGTGAAAAACTGTTTTTT,CASSRVRTGLQGEKLFF
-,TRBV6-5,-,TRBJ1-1,TGTGCCAGCAGGCGTACAGGGAGCACTGAAGCTTTCTTT,CASRRTGSTEAFF
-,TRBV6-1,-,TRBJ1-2,TGTGCCAGCAGTGAAGGAGGGTTGGCTGGCTACACCTTC,CASSEGGLAGYTF
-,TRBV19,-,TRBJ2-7,TGTGCCAGTAGTGACGGGAGTATCTACGAGCAGTACTTC,CASSDGSIYEQYF
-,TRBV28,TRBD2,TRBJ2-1,TGTGCCAGCAGTTTGGGACTAGCGGGAGGGCCCTACAATGAGCAGTTCTTC,CASSLGLAGGPYNEQFF
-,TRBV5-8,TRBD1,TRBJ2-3,TGTGCCAGCAGCTGGGGACAGTCTTTGGTCACAGATACGCAGTATTTT,CASSWGQSLVTDTQYF
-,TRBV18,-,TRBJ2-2,TGTGCCAGCTCACCAAAAAGGGCAGGGAACACCGGGGAGCTGTTTTTT,CASSPKRAGNTGELFF
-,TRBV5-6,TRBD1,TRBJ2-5,TGTGCCAGCACCCTCTTAGGACAGGGACAGAGTCGGGTCCAGTACTTC,CASTLLGQGQSRVQYF
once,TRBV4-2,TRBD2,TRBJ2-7,TGTGCCAGCAGCCCGACTAGCGGGAACGACGAGCAGTACTTC,CASSPTSGNDEQYF
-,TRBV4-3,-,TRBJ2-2,TGCGCCAGCAGCCAAGATAAGGCTTTCACCGGGGAGCTGTTTTTT,CASSQDKAFTGELFF
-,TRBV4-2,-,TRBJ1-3,TGTGCCAGCAGCCAAACGGTTGGGGCGGTTATTTCTGGAAACACCATATATTTT,CASSQTVGAVISGNTIYF
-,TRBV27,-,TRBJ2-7,TGTGCCAGCAGTTCGCTTGGGTCCCAGGGACAAGCCTACGAGCAGTACTTC,CASSSLGSQGQAYEQYF
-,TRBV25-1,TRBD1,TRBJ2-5,TGTGCCAGCACCGCAGCAGGACAGGGGAACGGCCAGTACTTC,CASTAAGQGNGQYF
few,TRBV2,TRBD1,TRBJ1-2,TGTGCCAGCAGTGGACAGGGTGTCCGCTATGGCTACACCTTC,CASSGQGVRYGYTF
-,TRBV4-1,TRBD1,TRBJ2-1,TGCGCCAGCAGCCAGGGACAGGGGTACAATGAGCAGTTCTTC,CASSQGQGYNEQFF
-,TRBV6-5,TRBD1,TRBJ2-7,TGTGCCAGCCGTTTGAACACAGGGGGAACCTACGAGCAGTACTTC,CASRLNTGGTYEQYF
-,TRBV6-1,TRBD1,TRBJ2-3,TGTGCCAGCAGAGACAGGGGGAGCACAGATACGCAGTATTTT,CASRDRGSTDTQYF
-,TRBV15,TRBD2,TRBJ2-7,TGTGCCACCAGCAGGTCCCTCCAAATAGCGGGAACCTACGAGCAGTACTTC,CATSRSLQIAGTYEQYF
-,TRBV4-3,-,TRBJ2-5,TGCGCCAGCAGCCAAATTTATGATAGCCAAGAGACCCAGTACTTC,CASSQIYDSQETQYF
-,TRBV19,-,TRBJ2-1,TGTGCCAGTAGTATAGCTCGCTCCTACAATGAGCAGTTCTTC,CASSIARSYNEQFF
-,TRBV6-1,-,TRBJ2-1,TGTGCCAGCACCCTAAACGGCAATTACAATGAGCAGTTCTTC,CASTLNGNYNEQFF
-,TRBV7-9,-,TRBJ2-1,TGTGCCAGCAGCTTGGATTGGGGGACCAACAATGAGCAGTTCTTC,CASSLDWGTNNEQFF
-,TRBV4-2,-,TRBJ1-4,TGTGCCAGCAGCCAAGGGGGGACGGGCTCAACTAATGAAAAACTGTTTTTT,CASSQGGTGSTNEKLFF
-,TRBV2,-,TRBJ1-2,TGTGCCAGCAGTTTAGGGCATTATGGCTACACCTTC,CASSLGHYGYTF
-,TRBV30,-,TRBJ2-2,TGTGCCTCTTCGGGTGGGGGAACCGGGGAGCTGTTTTTT,CASSGGGTGELFF
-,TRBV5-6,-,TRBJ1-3,TGTGCCAGCAACCTGGGAACAGCTGGAAACACCATATATTTT,CASNLGTAGNTIYF
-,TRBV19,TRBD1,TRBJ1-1,TGTGCCAGTAGTAGACCGGGACAGGAAACGAACACTGAAGCTTTCTTT,CASSRPGQETNTEAFF
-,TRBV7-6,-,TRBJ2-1,TGTGCCAGCAGCAGACTCAATACTGAGCAGTTCTTC,CASSRLNTEQFF
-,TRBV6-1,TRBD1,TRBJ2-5,TGTGCCAGCAGTCGGGACAGGCCCGAGGAGACCCAGTACTTC,CASSRDRPEETQYF
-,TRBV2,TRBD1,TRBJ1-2,TGTGCCAGCAGTGAGGGACAGGGGGCGGAGGGCTACACCTTC,CASSEGQGAEGYTF